This T cell receptor beta chain comes out of a study of cytomegalovirus exposure and HLA in healthy donors. Worth noting for this clone: Its antigen is not known.

Overall study findings and caveats: Within the 100 to 150 validation repertoires, first-cohort TCR clusters tended to co-occur, according to a later analysis. Cytomegalovirus association was assigned to about 150 TCR beta chains.

The trim removed 3 bases at V and 4 bases at J, leaving 3 bases unmatched. Per the germline V gene, CDR1 is SGHDT and CDR2 is YYEEEE. This CDR3 is built from 13 residues. Sequenced by immunoSEQ multiplex PCR; TCRdb stores in-frame clones only, minus some. The data show about 160,000 clones, with about nine tenths seen just once and approximately 5% held by the top ten. This chain joins TRBV5-6 and TRBJ1-2, with 7 nucleotides matching TRBD1. This receptor was obtained from a woman in her twenties or thirties in good health and CMV-seronegative. Material: PBMCs. The CDR3 here is CASSWRDSYGYTF. Written as DNA, the CDR3 is TGTGCCAGCAGCTGGAGGGACAGCTATGGCTACACCTTC.